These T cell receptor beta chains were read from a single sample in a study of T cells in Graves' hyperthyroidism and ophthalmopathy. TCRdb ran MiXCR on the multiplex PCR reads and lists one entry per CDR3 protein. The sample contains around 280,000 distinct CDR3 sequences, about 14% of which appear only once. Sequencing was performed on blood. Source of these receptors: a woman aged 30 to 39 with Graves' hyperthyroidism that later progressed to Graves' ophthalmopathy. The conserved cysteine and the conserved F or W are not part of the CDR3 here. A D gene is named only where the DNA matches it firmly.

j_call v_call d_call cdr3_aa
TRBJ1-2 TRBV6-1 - ASSLRESWLSYT
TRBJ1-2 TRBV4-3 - ASSQEGEGYGYT
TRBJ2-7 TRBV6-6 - ASSYSKSSGWVSYEQY
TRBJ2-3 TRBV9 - ASSVGDNPAQY
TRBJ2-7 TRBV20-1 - SGTETTYEQY
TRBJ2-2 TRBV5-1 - ASSLVSDTGELF
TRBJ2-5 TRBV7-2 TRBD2 ASSLEAGLAGIETQY
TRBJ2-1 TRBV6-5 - ASSYRKNEQF
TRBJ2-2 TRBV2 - ASRDGGLGTGELF
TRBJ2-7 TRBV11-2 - ASRPGRSSYEQY
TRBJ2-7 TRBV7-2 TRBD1 ASSSRTGDYEQY
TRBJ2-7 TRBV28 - ASSFPGLIYEQY
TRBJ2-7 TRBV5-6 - ASSAKPGLSSYEQY
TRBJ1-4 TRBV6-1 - ASSFAVGEKLF
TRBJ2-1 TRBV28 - ASSLQELGQF
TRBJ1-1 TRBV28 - ASSSPLAAF
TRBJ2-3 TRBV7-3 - ASSSGGSSTDTQY
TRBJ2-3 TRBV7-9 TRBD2 ASSSRASGGGSDTQY
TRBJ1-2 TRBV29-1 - SALQGPGYT
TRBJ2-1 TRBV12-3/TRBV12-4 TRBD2 ASSLKIRLRLAGGPAYNEQF
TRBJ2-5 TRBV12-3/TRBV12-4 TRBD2 ASSTGLAQGETQY
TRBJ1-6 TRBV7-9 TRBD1 ASSLGGQGGGTLH
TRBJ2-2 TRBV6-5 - ASSYSSGRAGELF
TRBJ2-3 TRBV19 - ASAPVGATDTQY
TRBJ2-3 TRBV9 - ARSDPGQPPDTQY
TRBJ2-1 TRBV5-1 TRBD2 ASSLAPSGTYNEQF
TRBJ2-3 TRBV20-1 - SARGRMGTDTQY
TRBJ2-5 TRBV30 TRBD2 ASTAGGGQETQY
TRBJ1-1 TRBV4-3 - ASSQEGAIMNTEAF
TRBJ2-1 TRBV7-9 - ASSFQVPGMPYNEQF
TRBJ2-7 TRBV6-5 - ASSYSKGVYEQY
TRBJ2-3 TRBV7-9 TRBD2 ASSPGLAGPGTQY
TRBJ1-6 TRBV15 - ATSRKNSPLH
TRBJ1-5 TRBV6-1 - ASSEQGRGNQPQH
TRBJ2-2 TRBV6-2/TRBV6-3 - ASSYAGELF
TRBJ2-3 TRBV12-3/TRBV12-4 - ASSPGFGIDTQY
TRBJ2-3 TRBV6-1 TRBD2 ASSYAAGGPDRTDTQY
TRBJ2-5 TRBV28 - ASSYRSTQQETQY
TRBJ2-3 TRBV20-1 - SARGIAQLASTDTQY